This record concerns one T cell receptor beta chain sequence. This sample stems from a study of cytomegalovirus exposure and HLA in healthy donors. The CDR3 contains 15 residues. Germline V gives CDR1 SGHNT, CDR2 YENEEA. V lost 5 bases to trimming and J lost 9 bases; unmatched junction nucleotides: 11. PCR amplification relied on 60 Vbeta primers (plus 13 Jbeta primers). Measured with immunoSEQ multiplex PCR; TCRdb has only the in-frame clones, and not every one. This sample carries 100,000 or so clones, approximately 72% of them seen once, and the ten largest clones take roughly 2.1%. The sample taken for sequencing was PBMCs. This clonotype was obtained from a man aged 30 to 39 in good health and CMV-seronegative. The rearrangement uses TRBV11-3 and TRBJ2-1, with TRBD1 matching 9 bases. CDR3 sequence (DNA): TGTGCCAGCAGCGCCCCAGGGACAGGGATTGGTGAGCAGTTCTTC. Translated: CASSAPGTGIGEQFF.